Detailed here is one T cell receptor beta chain. This clone appeared a few times. There is no known antigen for this receptor. Base qualities are not provided; no much larger clone lies one nucleotide away. The record originates from a study of cytomegalovirus exposure and HLA in healthy donors (dated by TCRdb to about 2017). Broadly, across the study: An earlier analysis of 587 of the donors reported 250 to 350 Gb of sequence data and some 100 million unique TCR beta sequences from 150 million to 200 million T cells. Roughly 300 gigabases of sequencing data and around 85 million unique TCR sequences made up an early release that covered 640 HLA-typed donors. Among the roughly 400 genotyped donors, around 79% belonged to the genetic ancestry cluster associated with self-reported Caucasian donors. The aim of the study was to test whether cataloging public T cell receptors could identify signatures of past pathogen exposure. The T cell repertoires of about 700 subjects were profiled by immunosequencing and related to cytomegalovirus serostatus. In addition to the first cohort of several hundred subjects, a separate validation cohort of 130 or so different subjects was used. To predict cytomegalovirus infection status, the study combined high-throughput TCR immunosequencing, statistical association of individual TCRs with disease status, and machine learning. A later analysis re-examined previously published TCR beta repertoires from 500 to 700 donors and added high-resolution HLA genotyping to investigate patterns of TCR occurrence. Rather than using new phenotypic data, the later analysis identified candidate immune exposures from TCR beta sequences and from how often those sequences occurred across donors. In an earlier analysis of 500 to 650 of the donors, high-throughput TCR beta sequencing was used to judge whether each TCR beta V gene segment behaved as functional or pseudogenic. Donor age, sex, ethnicity and CMV serostatus were compiled together with the repertoire data. A later genetic analysis took genome-wide SNP genotypes for about three fifths of the roughly 670 donors and used that subset as a discovery cohort. All discovery cohort repertoires had been generated using a single sequencing platform. HLA typing covered class I and class II loci at four-digit resolution. The number of donors typed differed by locus, with about 629-630 for A, B, C, DRB1 and DQB1, about 500 for DQA1, nearly 610 for DPA1, and around 450 for DPB1. Roughly 5 DR-DQ haplotypes were handled as single units for association and clustering, since linkage in the cohort was strong. Among about 410 genotyped donors of the cohort, an average of around 220,000 unique TCR beta nucleotide sequences was sequenced per donor, of which 15% to 20% were non-productive. Overall study outcomes, separate from this receptor: An association between a missense DCLRE1C variant and V-gene and J-gene trimming of TCR beta chains was found in a later genetic analysis and replicated in an independent cohort. Assigning TCR associations to individual alleles was difficult when HLA alleles, especially DR and DQ, strongly co-occurred. A further reported finding was that TCR beta sequences accurately predicted the HLA-A and HLA-B alleles for most subjects in the first cohort. A group of highly shared sequence variants was considered likely to be a technical artifact of the sequencing pipeline. Linkage disequilibrium might explain the correlated functional status among segregating V segments, but an unknown experimental factor could not be excluded. Only TCR beta chains were sequenced in this cohort, and the absence of alpha or paired-chain data limited detectable features. The only immune exposure information available for the cohort was CMV serostatus. A later analysis found that TCR association rates varied across HLA loci, with DRB1 alleles showing the most associated TCRs and HLA-C alleles the fewest. In vitro tests confirmed that a few of the cytomegalovirus-associated TCR beta chains recognize cytomegalovirus antigens. According to a later analysis, most CMV-associated TCR beta chains appeared to be HLA-restricted, and the HLA associations seemed to be driven largely by CMV exposure. A later analysis found that HLA-associated TCR beta chains were more clonally expanded and had lower generation probabilities than equally common non-associated chains. In an earlier analysis of more than 500 of the donors, most TCR beta V segments appeared in productive rearrangements about 87% or about 30% of the time, broadly matching IMGT annotations. In a later analysis, several top co-occurrence clusters were reported to appear linked to parvovirus B19, influenza, CMV and Epstein-Barr virus. The authors suggested that the approach could potentially be generalized to other disease states and immunological phenotypes. According to a later genetic analysis, donors in an Asian-associated ancestry cluster had fewer N-insertions in productive TCRs than the approximately 650-donor mean. In both the original and validation cohorts, the classifier was reported to diagnose cytomegalovirus status with high specificity and sensitivity. Specific HLA alleles were associated with 15,000 to 20,000 TCR beta sequences at a false discovery rate of 0.05 in a later analysis. The 87-base-pair reads could not distinguish some IMGT-functional V segments, including TRBV6-2 and TRBV6-3, so those segments were excluded. The study listed over 150 TCR beta chains as associated with cytomegalovirus. HLA typing was unavailable for some donors at each locus, so association tests used only the typed subset. The earlier analysis of approximately 540 of the donors excluded 15 to 20 rarely observed V segments, including chromosome 9 orphons, because counts were too low. Roughly uniform sequencing depth across donors was assumed in presence/absence analyses, although this assumption may not hold. Across donors, most TCR sequences were observed very rarely, whereas some public TCRs were present in many individuals.

For this chain, trimming is 4 bases at the V end and 4 bases at the J end, and the number of junction bases without a gene match is 6. Reading the germline V gene gives CDR1 SGHTA and CDR2 FQGNSA. The cysteine opens and the phenylalanine closes a CDR3 of 16 amino acids. Solely the CDR3 DNA is kept, with 48 bases framed from the first base. The cohort was made up of 666 healthy bone marrow donors. Cohort members were all nominally healthy when sampled, although unrecorded immune exposures were likely present. The donor tested CMV seronegative, placing the donor among the 350 or so seronegative members of the cohort. Each donor provided a peripheral blood sample, and peripheral blood mononuclear cells were used for TCR beta sequencing. The Qiagen DNeasy Blood Extraction Kit was used to extract genomic DNA from the blood cell samples. Receptor libraries were prepared by the immunoSEQ multiplex PCR assay. For the multiplex PCR, a mixture combining 60 forward primers for TCR Vbeta segments and 13 reverse primers for TCR Jbeta segments was used. Amplification of the CDR3 region of rearranged TCR beta genes was performed with a multiplex PCR assay on genomic DNA. The amplified TCR beta libraries were sequenced on the Illumina HiSeq System as 87-base-pair reads. As for the authors' bioinformatics: In a later analysis, roughly 80 million unique TCR beta chains were counted across the 666 repertoires, and roughly 11 million of these chains were shared by at least two donors. To remove PCR and sequencing errors, raw reads were error-corrected and collapsed into unique sequences using a nearest-neighbor algorithm that merged closely related sequences. Alignment of CDR3 sequences to IMGT reference sequences was used to assign V, D and J gene segments. For a sequence to be retained, a match of at least six nucleotides was required to both a V gene segment and a J gene segment. A rearrangement counted as productive if the CDR3 had no stop codons and remained in frame with V and J, and every other rearrangement counted as non-productive. CDR3 was defined according to IMGT convention as the region running from the second conserved V-encoded cysteine to the conserved J-encoded phenylalanine. In an earlier analysis of 500 to 650 of the donors, sequences lacking an unambiguous match to a single V gene segment were excluded. In an earlier analysis of approximately 610 of the donors, V segments were called functional above 56.7% productive rearrangements and were called segregating when the between-donor standard deviation exceeded 5%. A statistical classification framework was built to diagnose cytomegalovirus status from the catalog of TCR beta chain sequences. In a later analysis, TCR nucleotide sequences were compared against IMGT/GENE-DB human TR gene sequences so that V and J genes could be assigned. A later analysis assigned CDR3 sequences and most-parsimonious VDJ recombination scenarios with the TCRdist pipeline. In a later analysis, each TCR beta chain was defined by its CDR3 amino acid sequence together with its V-gene family, and reads lacking a unique V-gene family were excluded. In a later analysis, fewer than 600 highly shared, low-generation-probability nucleotide sequences were removed to address suspected cross-contamination and a sequencing artifact. In a later analysis, a clonal expansion index for each public chain was calculated from normalized within-repertoire ranks of inferred template counts. A later analysis computed generation probabilities with a VDJ recombination model fitted to out-of-frame rearrangements, and checked the results against IGoR. In a later analysis, hypergeometric tests were used to score TCR-TCR, TCR-HLA and TCR-CMV co-occurrence, with a repertoire-size bias correction applied to TCR pairs. False discovery rates were estimated in a later analysis by permuting HLA or CMV assignments 20 times. In a later analysis, co-occurring TCRs were grouped using DBSCAN, with TCRdist sequence similarity added in when clustering inside HLA-allele-positive subsets. Repertoires with fewer than 30,000 or more than 120,000 public chains, plus five repertoires with anomalous nucleotide sharing, were excluded from co-occurrence clustering. Imported from immuneACCESS, the table was reduced by TCRdb to in-frame sequences with V and J called. These copies leave out some clones; in studies compared against another copy, an unresolved V gene accounts for under half, and the cause of the remainder is not known. D and trimming were read from the DNA, whereas the V and J calls and clone size are those reported in that table. In all, the sample holds fewer than 90,000 clones, and approximately 77% of those were seen once. The biggest ten clones account for roughly 3.5% of the sample.

This receptor chain uses TRBV7-2 and TRBJ2-2; 10 middle bases align to TRBD1. Material: PBMCs. The source of this sequence is a man in his thirties or forties in good health and CMV-seronegative. The sequenced DNA: TGTGCCAGCAGCTCCAGACAGGGGGCCGTCACCGGGGAGCTGTTTTTT. Protein translation: CASSSRQGAVTGELFF.